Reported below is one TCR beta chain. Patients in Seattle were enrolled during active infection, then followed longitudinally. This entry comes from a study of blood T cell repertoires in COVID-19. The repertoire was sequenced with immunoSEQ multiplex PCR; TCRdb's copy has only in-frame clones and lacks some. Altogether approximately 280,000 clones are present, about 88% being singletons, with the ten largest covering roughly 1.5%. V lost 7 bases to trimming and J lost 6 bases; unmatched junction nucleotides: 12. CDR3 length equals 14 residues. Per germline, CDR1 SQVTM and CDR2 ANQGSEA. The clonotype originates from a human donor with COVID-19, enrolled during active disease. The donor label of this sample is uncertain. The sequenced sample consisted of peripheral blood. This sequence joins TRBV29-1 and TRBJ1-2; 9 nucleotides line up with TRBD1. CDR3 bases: TGCAGCGCCGACGGGACAGGGAGAGGAGATGGCTACACCTTC. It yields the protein CSADGTGRGDGYTF.